This T cell receptor (beta chain) was found in a study of shared clonotypes between healthy human individuals. Study-wide background: Sampling drew on donors who were two women and a few men aged 18 to 49. CD4 naive cells filled three plates per donor, CD4 memory three, CD8 naive two and CD8 memory one. The study's findings and limits: Clonotypes shared by all four donors outscored non-shared clonotypes in generation probability.

The CDR3 length is 12 residues. Germline CDR1 and CDR2: WSHSY and SAAADI. The V gene lost 6 bases and the J gene lost 10 bases, with 13 bases spanning the gap. Concerning this clone: Antigen: not known.

TCRdb's copy holds only in-frame clones and misses some; the assay was immunoSEQ multiplex PCR. The data show about 2.1 million clones, 80% to 95% seen once. Naive CD8 cells comprised CD45RO-negative, CCR7-positively selected cells, excluding terminally differentiated effector memory CD45RA+ cells. The sequencing input was naive CD8+ T cells from PBMCs. The source is a man in his late teens or twenties in good health. Some clones in this sample may be carry-over from other donors' samples. The chain recombines TRBV10-2 with TRBJ2-1; D unclear. CDR3 in DNA: TGCGCCAGCAGGACCCGAGTAGGGGAGCAGTTCTTC. Its protein is CASRTRVGEQFF.